This TCR beta chain emerged from a study of blood T cell repertoires in COVID-19. Study overall: Researchers got acute and convalescent COVID-19 samples from the United States, Italy and Spain. T cells, B-cell-depleted T cells, or PBMCs provided the cDNA or gDNA that served as material.

Trimming took 6 bases from V and 1 from J; bases not matched to a gene: 6. The CDR3 spans 14 residues. The germline V gene has CDR1 MNHNS and CDR2 SASEGT. Per the original methods: Amplification from reference gene primers served as the basis for estimated nucleated cell counts. Clones were read by immunoSEQ multiplex PCR, and TCRdb kept only the in-frame ones, dropping some. V and J calls and clone size are those listed in that table; D and trimming were worked out from the DNA. The repertoire holds about 75,000 clones, with 88% as singletons. Sequences were obtained from peripheral blood. The receptor's source is a human donor in a cohort sampled during active COVID-19. This sequence joins TRBV6-1 and TRBJ2-7; TRBD1 aligns across 7 bases. CDR3 loop: CASRQNRGSYEQYF. In nucleotides, the CDR3 is TGTGCCAGCAGGCAGAACAGGGGTTCCTACGAGCAGTACTTC.